These 10 T cell receptor beta chains were all obtained from the same sample, sequenced in a study of cytomegalovirus exposure and HLA in healthy donors. With 60 Vbeta and 13 Jbeta primers, the PCR was carried out. This table comes from immunoSEQ multiplex PCR, and its TCRdb copy is limited to in-frame clones, with some not included. The sample yields more than 150,000 clones, roughly 77% seen once. The sample taken for sequencing was PBMCs. Source of these receptors: a woman in her twenties or thirties in good health and CMV-seronegative.

This clone was detected once. At one end, the junction sequence differs from germline, possibly due to a read error. CDR3 in DNA: TGTGCCGGCAGCGTGGCCCGGACAGGGGCGCAAGAGACCCAGTACTTC. Residues: CAGSVARTGAQETQYF. The genes are TRBV9 and TRBJ2-5; 9 nucleotides agree with TRBD1. The length of the CDR3 is 16 residues. Germline V CDR1 and CDR2: SGDLS, YYNGEE.

The chain is built from TRBV4-2 and TRBJ2-3; tentative D call: TRBD1 (6 bases). CDR3 length: 14 residues. V shed 3 bases and J shed 7 bases, with 14 bases lying between them. Germline values: CDR1 LGHNA, CDR2 YNFKEQ. The CDR3, as DNA: TGTGCCAGCAGCCAGGTACGGACAGCCTATACGCAGTATTTT. Its translation: CASSQVRTAYTQYF.

In its sample, this clone was seen a few times. The chain recombines TRBV2 with TRBJ2-4, with unresolved D. CDR1 is SNHLY, CDR2 FYNNEI, per germline. The germline V and J ends were trimmed by 4 bases and 0 bases, with 4 bases remaining between them. This CDR3 spans 13 amino acids. The CDR3 reads CASSGQAKNIQYF. CDR3 DNA sequence: TGTGCCAGCAGTGGTCAAGCCAAAAACATTCAGTACTTC.

The chain couples TRBV2 to TRBJ2-2; D gene unclear. The CDR3 totals 14 residues. The V end lost 3 bases, the J end lost 5 bases, and 10 bases lay between the germline ends. The germline V gene encodes CDR1 SNHLY and CDR2 FYNNEI. The CDR3 spells CASSDGGWTGELFF. The CDR3 region has the DNA TGTGCCAGCAGTGACGGCGGTTGGACCGGGGAGCTGTTTTTT.

V is TRBV6-1 and J is TRBJ1-2; the D gene is possibly TRBD1 (6 bases). Trimming removed 5 bases from V and 4 bases from J, with 14 bases in between. The length of the CDR3 is 14 residues. Germline V lookup: CDR1 MNHNS, CDR2 SASEGT. The CDR3 loop is CASSSPGHFYGYTF. The DNA for the CDR3 is TGTGCCAGCAGTTCCCCGGGACACTTCTATGGCTACACCTTC.

The gene calls are TRBV19 and TRBJ2-7, with 8 bases aligning to TRBD1. V lost 7 bases to trimming and J lost 2 bases; unmatched junction nucleotides: 13. Germline V gene data show CDR1 as LNHDA and CDR2 as SQIVND (reference sequence). This CDR3 has 16 residues. The CDR3 DNA is TGTGCCAGTACCCCGGGGACAGACAGGGGCCCCTACGAGCAGTACTTC. The encoded protein is CASTPGTDRGPYEQYF.

The V and J genes are TRBV7-8 and TRBJ2-1; 7 nucleotides line up with TRBD1. The CDR3 spans 15 residues. V was clipped by 4 bases and J by 4 bases; unmatched bases: 7. CDR1 and CDR2 (germline): SGHVS, FQNEAQ. The CDR3 region is CASSSLRTGYNEQFF. In DNA form, the CDR3 reads TGTGCCAGCAGCTCACTGAGGACAGGTTACAATGAGCAGTTCTTC.

The table lists this clone with a few counts. The sample carries other DNA sequences with the same CDR3. The V call is TRBV18, the J call TRBJ2-7, with D maybe TRBD1 (6 bases). CDR3 length: 12 amino acids. The germline gives CDR1 KGHSH, CDR2 LQKENI. V was cut by 3 bases and J by 6 bases, with 9 bases left in between. CDR3 region: CASSPTGVEQYF. DNA for the CDR3: TGTGCCAGCTCACCGACAGGTGTCGAGCAGTACTTC.

The rearrangement joins TRBV7-3 to TRBJ2-1; 10 bases are shared with TRBD2. There are 16 residues in the CDR3. J was trimmed by 2 bases and V by 5 bases; bases with no gene match: 6. Germline CDR1 is SGHTA and CDR2 is FQGTGA. The CDR3 nucleotides are TGTGCCAGCAGCCCCCGGACTAGCGGAGCCTACAATGAGCAGTTCTTC. It specifies CASSPRTSGAYNEQFF.

This sequence joins TRBV7-7 and TRBJ2-7, with D perhaps matching TRBD1 (6 bases). This CDR3 contains 15 residues. The germline V gene has CDR1 SSHAT and CDR2 FNYEAQ (reference sequence). Deletions cut 5 bases from V and 1 base from J, with 15 bases between. The CDR3 sequence is CASSPSGQLSYEQYF. The CDR3 region has the DNA TGTGCCAGCAGCCCAAGCGGACAGTTATCCTACGAGCAGTACTTC.